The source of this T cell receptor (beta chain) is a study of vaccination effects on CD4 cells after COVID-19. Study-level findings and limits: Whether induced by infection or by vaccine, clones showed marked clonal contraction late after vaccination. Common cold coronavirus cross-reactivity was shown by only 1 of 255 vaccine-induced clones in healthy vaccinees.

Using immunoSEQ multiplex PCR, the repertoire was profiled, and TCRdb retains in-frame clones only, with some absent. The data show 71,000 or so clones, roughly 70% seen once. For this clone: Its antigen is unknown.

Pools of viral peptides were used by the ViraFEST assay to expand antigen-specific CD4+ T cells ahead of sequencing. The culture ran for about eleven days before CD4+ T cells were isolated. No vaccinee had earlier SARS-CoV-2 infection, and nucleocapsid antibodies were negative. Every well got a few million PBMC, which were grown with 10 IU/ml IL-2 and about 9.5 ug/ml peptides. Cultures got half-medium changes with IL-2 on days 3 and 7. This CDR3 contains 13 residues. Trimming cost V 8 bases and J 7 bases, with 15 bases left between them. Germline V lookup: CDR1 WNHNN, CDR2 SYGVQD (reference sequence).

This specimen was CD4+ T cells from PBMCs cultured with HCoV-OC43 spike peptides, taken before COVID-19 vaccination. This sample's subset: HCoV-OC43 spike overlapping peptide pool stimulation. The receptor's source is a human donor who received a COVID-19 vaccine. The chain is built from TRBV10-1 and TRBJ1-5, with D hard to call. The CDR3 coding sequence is TGCGCCAGCTCCTTACGGGTCGGGCAGCCCCAGCATTTT. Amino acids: CASSLRVGQPQHF.